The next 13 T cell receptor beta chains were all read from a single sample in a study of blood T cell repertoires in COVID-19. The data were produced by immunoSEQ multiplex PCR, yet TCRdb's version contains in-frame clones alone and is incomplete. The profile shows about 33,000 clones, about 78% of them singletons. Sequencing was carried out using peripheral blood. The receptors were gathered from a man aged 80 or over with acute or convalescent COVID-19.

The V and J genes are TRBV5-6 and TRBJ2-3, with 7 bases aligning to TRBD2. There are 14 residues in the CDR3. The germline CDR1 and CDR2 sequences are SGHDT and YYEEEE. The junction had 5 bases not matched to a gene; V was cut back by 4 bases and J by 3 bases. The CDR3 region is CASSRNGRTDTQYF. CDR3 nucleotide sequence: TGTGCCAGCAGCAGGAACGGGAGGACAGATACGCAGTATTTT.

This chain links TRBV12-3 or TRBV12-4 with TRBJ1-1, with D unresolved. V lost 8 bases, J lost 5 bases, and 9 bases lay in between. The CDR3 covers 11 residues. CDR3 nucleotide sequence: TGTGCCAGCTCCTTAGAGACTGAAGCTTTCTTT. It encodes CASSLETEAFF.

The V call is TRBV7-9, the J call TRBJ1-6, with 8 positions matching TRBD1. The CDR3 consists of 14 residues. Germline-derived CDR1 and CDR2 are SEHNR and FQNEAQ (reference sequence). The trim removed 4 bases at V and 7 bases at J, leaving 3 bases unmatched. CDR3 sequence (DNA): TGTGCCAGCAGCTCGGGACAGGAGAATTCACCCCTCCACTTT. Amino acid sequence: CASSSGQENSPLHF. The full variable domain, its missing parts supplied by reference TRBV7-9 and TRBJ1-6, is DTGVSQNPRHKITKRGQNVTFRCDPISEHNRLYWYRQTLGQGPEFLTYFQNEAQLEKSRLLSDRFSAERPKGSFSTLEIQRTEQGDSAMYLCASSSGQENSPLHFGNGTRLTVT.

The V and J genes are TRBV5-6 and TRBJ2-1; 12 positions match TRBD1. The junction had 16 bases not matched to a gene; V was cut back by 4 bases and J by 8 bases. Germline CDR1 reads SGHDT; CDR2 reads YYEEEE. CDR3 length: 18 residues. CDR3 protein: CASSQLGGPGTGGDEQFF. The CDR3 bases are TGTGCCAGCAGCCAGCTTGGGGGTCCCGGGACAGGGGGCGATGAGCAGTTCTTC.

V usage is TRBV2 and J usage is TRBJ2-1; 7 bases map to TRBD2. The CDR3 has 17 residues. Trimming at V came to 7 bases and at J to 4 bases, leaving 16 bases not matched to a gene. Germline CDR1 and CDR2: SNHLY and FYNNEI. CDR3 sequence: CASIRGGGAVVYNEQFF. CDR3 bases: TGTGCCAGCATTAGGGGCGGGGGAGCGGTGGTTTACAATGAGCAGTTCTTC.

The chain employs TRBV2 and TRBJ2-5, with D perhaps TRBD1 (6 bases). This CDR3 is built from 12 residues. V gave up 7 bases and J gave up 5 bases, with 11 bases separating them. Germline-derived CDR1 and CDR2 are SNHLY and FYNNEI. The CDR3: CASIRQAETQYF. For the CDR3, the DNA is TGTGCCAGCATCAGACAGGCCGAGACCCAGTACTTC.

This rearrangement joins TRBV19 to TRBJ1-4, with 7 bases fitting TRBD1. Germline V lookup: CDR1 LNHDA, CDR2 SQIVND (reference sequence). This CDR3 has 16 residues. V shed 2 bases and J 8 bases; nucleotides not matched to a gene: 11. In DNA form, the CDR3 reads TGTGCCAGTAGTATATCCGAAGGGGGCCGAGAGGAAAAACTGTTTTTT. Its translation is CASSISEGGREEKLFF.

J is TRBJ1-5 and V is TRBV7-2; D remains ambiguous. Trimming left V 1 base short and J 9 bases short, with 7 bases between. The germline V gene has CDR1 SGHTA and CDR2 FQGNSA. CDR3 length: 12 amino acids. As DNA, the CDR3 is TGTGCCAGCAGCTTAGATGTCGGGCCCCAGCATTTT. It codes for CASSLDVGPQHF.

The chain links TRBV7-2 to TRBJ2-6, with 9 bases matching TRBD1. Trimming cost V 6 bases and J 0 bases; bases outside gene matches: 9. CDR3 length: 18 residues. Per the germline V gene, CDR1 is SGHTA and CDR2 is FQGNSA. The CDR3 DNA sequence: TGTGCCAGCAGGAGCCGGGACAGGGCATACTCTGGGGCCAACGTCCTGACTTTC. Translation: CASRSRDRAYSGANVLTF. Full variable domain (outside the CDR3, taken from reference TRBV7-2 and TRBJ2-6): GAGVSQSPSNKVTEKGKDVELRCDPISGHTALYWYRQSLGQGLEFLIYFQGNSAPDKSGLPSDRFSAERTGGSVSTLTIQRTQQEDSAVYLCASRSRDRAYSGANVLTFGAGSRLTVL.

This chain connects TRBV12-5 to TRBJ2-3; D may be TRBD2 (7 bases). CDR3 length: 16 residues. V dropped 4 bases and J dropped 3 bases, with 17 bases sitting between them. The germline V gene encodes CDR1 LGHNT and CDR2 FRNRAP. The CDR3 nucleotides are TGTGCTAGTGGTTCCCACTGGAGGGGGGGAACAGATACGCAGTATTTT. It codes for CASGSHWRGGTDTQYF. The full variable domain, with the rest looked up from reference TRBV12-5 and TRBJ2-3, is DARVTQTPRHKVTEMGQEVTMRCQPILGHNTVFWYRQTMMQGLELLAYFRNRAPLDDSGMPKDRFSAEMPDATLATLKIQPSEPRDSAVYFCASGSHWRGGTDTQYFGPGTRLTVL.

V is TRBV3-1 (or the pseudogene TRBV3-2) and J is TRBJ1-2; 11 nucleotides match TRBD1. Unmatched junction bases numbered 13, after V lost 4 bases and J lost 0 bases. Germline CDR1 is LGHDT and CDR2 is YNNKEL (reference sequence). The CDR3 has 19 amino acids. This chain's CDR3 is CASSLIKGQGVPANYGYTF. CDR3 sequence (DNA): TGTGCCAGCAGCCTTATAAAGGGACAGGGGGTCCCTGCTAACTATGGCTACACCTTC.

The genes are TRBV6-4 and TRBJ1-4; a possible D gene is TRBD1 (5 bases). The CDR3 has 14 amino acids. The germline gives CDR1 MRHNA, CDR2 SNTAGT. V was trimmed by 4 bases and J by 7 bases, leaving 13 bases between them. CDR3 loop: CASSVQGGSEKLFF. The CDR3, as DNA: TGTGCCAGCAGTGTGCAGGGCGGTAGTGAAAAACTGTTTTTT.

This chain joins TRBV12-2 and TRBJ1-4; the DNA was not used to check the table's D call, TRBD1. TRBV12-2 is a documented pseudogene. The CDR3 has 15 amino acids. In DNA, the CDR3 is TGTGCAAGTCGCGGGGACAGGGTATCAAGGGAAAAACTGTTTTTT. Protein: CASRGDRVSREKLFF.